The 5 T cell receptor beta chains presented below share a single source sample, sequenced in a study of spatial heterogeneity in lung cancer. TCRdb reprocessed the 5' RACE reads via MiXCR and lists one record per CDR3 protein. The sample has about 52,000 distinct CDR3 sequences, around 7% seen once. Time point: sample taken at primary tumor resection. Whole RNA came from tumor, nontumor lung or frozen PBMC and was sequenced without being sorted. The sequencing used PBMCs, collected at surgery. The receptors here all came from a female donor with early-stage non-small cell lung cancer.

This clonotype was picked up a small number of times. This chain connects TRBV5-5 to TRBJ2-1; D is unclear. V lost 1 base to trimming and J lost 6 bases, with 11 bases between them. CDR3 length equals 14 residues. CDR1 is SGHKS, CDR2 YYEKEE, per germline (reference sequence). CDR3 in amino acids: CASSLYQEPNEQFF. The CDR3 bases are TGTGCCAGCAGCTTGTATCAGGAACCCAATGAGCAGTTCTTC.

Many counts were recorded for this clonotype. This rearrangement joins TRBV19 to TRBJ2-7; unclear D gene. Between the trimmed V and J ends, which lost 3 bases and 1 base, there was a span of 13 bases. This CDR3 has 15 residues. CDR1 and CDR2 from the germline V gene are LNHDA and SQIVND (reference sequence). This chain's CDR3 is CASSIQAGPSYEQYF. Here the CDR3 DNA reads TGTGCCAGTAGTATTCAGGCTGGCCCATCCTACGAGCAGTACTTC.

This clonotype was detected many times. This chain connects TRBV20-1 to TRBJ2-3, with a weak D call TRBD2 (5 bases). Between the trimmed V and J ends, which lost 5 bases and 3 bases, there was a span of 12 bases. The CDR3 is made up of 13 amino acids. The germline V gene encodes CDR1 DFQATT and CDR2 SNEGSKA (reference sequence). The CDR3 loop reads CSAEGSRTDTQYF. CDR3 nucleotide sequence: TGCAGTGCTGAGGGTAGCCGGACAGATACGCAGTATTTT.

This clonotype was seen a few times. A read error may account for a junction end that differs from germline. V is TRBV18 and J is TRBJ1-3, with D hard to call. There are 13 residues in the CDR3. CDR1 KGHSH and CDR2 LQKENI come from the germline V gene. The CDR3 nucleotides read TGTGCCACCTCACCAGCCCCGGGAAACACCATATATTTT. It codes for CATSPAPGNTIYF.

Ten or more counts support this clonotype. The chain couples TRBV3-1 to TRBJ2-1, with 11 bases that match TRBD2. The CDR3 has 19 amino acids. Germline V lookup: CDR1 LGHDT, CDR2 YNNKEL (reference sequence). J gave up 9 bases and V 0 bases, and 16 bases lay outside the gene matches. CDR3 region: CASSQDLGWDSGGASEQFF. The CDR3 DNA follows: TGTGCCAGCAGCCAAGACTTGGGCTGGGATAGCGGGGGGGCGTCTGAGCAGTTCTTC.